The next 12 T cell receptor beta chains were all read from a single sample in a study of CD4 and CD8 cells across lung adenocarcinoma regions. TCRdb ran MiXCR on the PCR reads and lists one entry per CDR3 protein. This sample yields about 25,000 distinct CDR3 sequences, of which approximately 52% are seen a single time; about a fifth belongs to the top ten. The sequenced sample was CD4+ T cells from the center of a lung tumor. These receptors all stem from a male donor with lung adenocarcinoma. The CD4 and CD8 labels of this study may be unreliable.

The rearrangement joins TRBV6-1 to TRBJ2-2, with unresolved D. CDR1 is MNHNS and CDR2 is SASEGT in the germline V gene. The CDR3 is made up of 15 amino acids. Trimming stripped 9 bases from V and 13 bases from J, with 27 bases between. The CDR3, as DNA: TGTGCCAGGGGCCTCCAGTCCGTGATTCCCGGTGCGCTGTTTTTT. This gives the protein CARGLQSVIPGALFF.

To note about this clonotype: A much more abundant neighbour one base away suggests this may be a read error. The rearrangement links TRBV5-1 to TRBJ2-3, with D possibly matching TRBD1 (7 bases). Looked up from germline, CDR1 is SGHRS and CDR2 is YFSETQ. The CDR3 consists of 18 residues. The V gene lost 0 bases and the J gene lost 3 bases, with 20 bases spanning the gap. Here the CDR3 DNA reads TGCGCCAGCAGCTTGGCCGGAGGGGGCCTAGTCCTTACAGATACGCAGTATTTT. Residues: CASSLAGGGLVLTDTQYF.

Details on this clonotype: At one of its ends the junction is not consistent with the germline gene, which may arise from a read error. This rearrangement joins TRBV6-1 to TRBJ2-2, with D possibly being TRBD1 (5 bases). This CDR3 region has 13 residues. Looked up from germline, CDR1 is MNHNS and CDR2 is SASEGT. The CDR3, as DNA: TGTGGCAGCCAGGGTGCGAGCACCGAGGAGCTGTATTTT. Translation: CGSQGASTEELYF.

Concerning this clonotype itself: The junction does not match germline at one end; this may be a read error. This chain connects TRBV6-1 to TRBJ2-5; 7 nucleotides match TRBD1. The germline V gene encodes CDR1 MNHNS and CDR2 SASEGT. The CDR3 consists of 15 residues. The CDR3 protein is CARGRAGGDPETQYF. DNA for the CDR3: TGTGCCAGGGGCCGGGCAGGGGGTGACCCAGAGACGCAGTACTTT.

With regard to this clonotype: A much larger clone lies a single base off, so this may be a read error. This sequence joins TRBV12-3 or TRBV12-4 and TRBJ2-1; perhaps TRBD2 as D (5 bases). Trimming took off 6 bases at V and 13 bases at J, with 19 bases between the two ends. This CDR3 contains 13 residues. This CDR3 is CASSLMGWETQFF. The CDR3 DNA reads TGTGCCAGCAGCCTTATGGGGTGGGAGACCCAGTTCTTC.

The CDR3 is CASRQGSGYTF. The CDR3 DNA is TGTGCCAGCAGACAGGGCTCGGGCTACACCTTC. The rearrangement joins TRBV6-1 to TRBJ1-2, with D tentatively TRBD1 (6 bases). Germline assignment: CDR1 MNHNS and CDR2 SASEGT. Trimming pared 6 bases from V and 8 bases from J, leaving 10 bases between. CDR3 length equals 11 residues.

This chain links TRBV6-5 with TRBJ2-5, with 8 bases identical to TRBD2. Trimming removed 2 bases from V and 7 bases from J; junction bases left unmatched: 12. The CDR3 contains 16 residues. CDR1 MNHEY and CDR2 SVGAGI come from the germline V gene. CDR3 in DNA: TGTGCCAGCAGTTACAACGCCGGGGGGGGCCGGGGGACCCAGTACTTC. This translates into CASSYNAGGGRGTQYF.

Concerning this clonotype itself: A junction end diverges from the germline sequence, so it may reflect a read error. The gene calls are TRBV6-1 and TRBJ2-1; D is perhaps TRBD2 (6 bases). Germline V gene lookup returns CDR1 MNHNS and CDR2 SASEGT. The CDR3 contains 14 residues. The CDR3 DNA sequence: TGTGCCAGCAGTCTCTTTGCTAGCGTCGGGGAGCAGTTTTTC. This gives the protein CASSLFASVGEQFF.

Turning to this clonotype: Mismatch with germline at one junction end may stem from a read error. This chain uses TRBV6-1 with TRBJ2-3, with D tentatively TRBD1 (5 bases). Germline V lookup: CDR1 MNHNS, CDR2 SASEGT. The CDR3 length is 14 residues. The CDR3 nucleotides read TGTGCGAGGCTAAGGGGCCGTGACCGAGAGACCCAGTATTTC. This codes for CARLRGRDRETQYF.

This clonotype is medium-sized within its sample. The J gene is TRBJ2-5, the V gene TRBV27; 9 bases fit TRBD1. The closer fit of TRBJ2-7 to the DNA end suggests the J call may be wrong. The germline V gene encodes CDR1 MNHEY and CDR2 SMNVEV (reference sequence). The CDR3 is made up of 19 amino acids. The CDR3, as DNA: TGTGCCAGCAGTCGGTGGAAAGTTGTGAGGGACAGGGTCTTCCACGAGCAGTACTTC. Translating it yields CASSRWKVVRDRVFHEQYF.

On this clonotype itself: A junction boundary mismatches the germline segment, possibly from a read error. This chain connects TRBV6-4 to TRBJ2-3, with 8 bases lining up with TRBD2. CDR3 size: 15 residues. Per the germline V gene, CDR1 is MRHNA and CDR2 is SNTAGT. The DNA of the CDR3 is TGTGCCAGCAGTGACGGGAGCGGGAGCACAAATACTCAGTATTTT. As protein: CASSDGSGSTNTQYF.

This clonotype rates as medium-sized (0.01 to 0.1%). V is TRBV6-1 and J is TRBJ2-1; 13 bases align to TRBD2. The J segment lost 0 bases and the V segment lost 8 bases, leaving 7 bases of the junction unmatched. The V gene's germline CDR1 is MNHNS and CDR2 SASEGT. This CDR3 is 17 amino acids long. CDR3 nucleotide sequence: TGTGCCAGCGGAGGGACTAGCGGGGAAAGCTCCTACAATGAGCAGTTCTTC. It encodes CASGGTSGESSYNEQFF.